This TCR beta chain was observed in a study of blood T cells in healthy people across ages. Findings of the study overall: Donor CMV status was unknown, possibly confounding expanded clonotype changes.

Through a sample-barcoded 5' primer and a J-beta primer mix, a second PCR was run for about 6 to 11 cycles. TCRdb reprocessed the 5' RACE reads with MiXCR, giving one entry per CDR3 protein. In the table there are approximately 800,000 distinct CDR3 sequences, roughly 25% of which are singletons. Looked up from germline, CDR1 is SGHVS and CDR2 is FNYEAQ. V was clipped by 5 bases and J by 3 bases; unmatched bases: 7. This CDR3 contains 14 residues. In its sample, this clonotype was seen once. Its antigen is not identified. Per individual sample, total RNA of at least 5.5 micrograms was extracted. These data also formed part of another study, on T cells of mothers and their children. That paper adds: Sequencing got over 9.5 million TCR beta CDR3 reads from each mother and about 3.1 million from each child. Overlap in related mother-child pairs always slightly exceeded unrelated pairs, never significantly.

The chain employs TRBV7-6 and TRBJ2-7; the match to TRBD1 covers 7 bases. Sequencing was carried out using blood. This TCR was sampled from a boy aged 5-17 years in good health. CDR3 sequence: CASSAGGAIYEQYF. The CDR3 DNA is TGTGCCAGCAGCGCAGGGGGAGCTATCTACGAGCAGTACTTC.